The sequence of this T cell receptor (beta chain) was determined in a study of T cell responses to AZD1222 COVID-19 vaccine. Deletions cut 1 base from V and 2 bases from J, with 18 bases between. The CDR3 extends over 19 amino acids. Germline V gene sequence: CDR1 MDHEN, CDR2 SYDVKM. The table came from immunoSEQ multiplex PCR; TCRdb's copy has only in-frame clones and leaves some out. Of under 140,000 clones listed, 85% to 95% are singletons. V gene TRBV28 combines with J gene TRBJ2-6, with D perhaps assigned TRBD1 or TRBD2 (6 bases each). The origin of this receptor is an adult in good health. Specimen: peripheral blood, collected on day 0 of AZD1222 vaccination. In DNA, the CDR3 is TGTGCCAGCAGTTTATTGGGGGGCGGAGGACCCCCTGGGGCCAACGTCCTGACTTTC. This sequence encodes CASSLLGGGGPPGANVLTF. The full variable domain, rest sourced from reference TRBV28 and TRBJ2-6, is DVKVTQSSRYLVKRTGEKVFLECVQDMDHENMFWYRQDPGLGLRLIYFSYDVKMKEKGDIPEGYSVSREKKERFSLILESASTNQTSMYLCASSLLGGGGPPGANVLTFGAGSRLTVL.